These T cell receptor beta chains were read from a single sample in a study of T cells after yellow fever vaccination. Via MiXCR, TCRdb re-called the 5' RACE reads, giving one row per CDR3 protein. The sample records 120,000 or so distinct CDR3 sequences, about 15% being singletons. Material: CD8+ T cells sorted from PBMCs, obtained 5 days after the yellow fever booster vaccination. The receptors originated from a man between 18 and 29 years old who received the YFV17D yellow fever vaccine. CDR3s include the opening cysteine and the closing phenylalanine or tryptophan. The D gene is left open where the match is weak. The size field is filled for only some rows; it gives once, few, many or a size class.

D gene: NA; J gene: TRBJ2-5; V gene: TRBV2; clone size: NA; CDR3 protein: CASSESAAIQETQYF; CDR3 DNA: TGTGCCAGCAGTGAATCGGCAGCCATCCAAGAGACCCAGTACTTC
D gene: TRBD2; J gene: TRBJ2-1; V gene: TRBV7-9; clone size: many; CDR3 protein: CASSLTLSGVSEQFF; CDR3 DNA: TGTGCCAGCAGCTTAACCCTTAGCGGGGTCAGTGAGCAGTTCTTC
D gene: NA; J gene: TRBJ2-5; V gene: TRBV7-6; clone size: few; CDR3 protein: CASSLDLVTIGTQYF; CDR3 DNA: TGTGCCAGCAGCTTAGATTTGGTGACCATTGGGACCCAGTACTTC
D gene: TRBD2; J gene: TRBJ2-3; V gene: TRBV5-1; clone size: few; CDR3 protein: CASTARASGGNTDTQYF; CDR3 DNA: TGCGCCAGCACTGCCCGGGCCAGCGGGGGGAACACAGATACGCAGTATTTT
D gene: NA; J gene: TRBJ1-1; V gene: TRBV4-1; clone size: NA; CDR3 protein: CASSQGEGANTEAFF; CDR3 DNA: TGCGCCAGCAGCCAAGGAGAGGGCGCGAACACTGAAGCTTTCTTT
D gene: TRBD1; J gene: TRBJ1-5; V gene: TRBV20-1; clone size: few; CDR3 protein: CSASWPHDRASNQPQHF; CDR3 DNA: TGCAGTGCTAGTTGGCCCCACGACAGGGCTAGCAATCAGCCCCAGCATTTT
D gene: TRBD1; J gene: TRBJ1-2; V gene: TRBV4-1; clone size: NA; CDR3 protein: CASSQQQGAFGYSFSGYTF; CDR3 DNA: TGCGCCAGCAGCCAGCAACAGGGGGCTTTTGGGTACAGCTTCTCTGGCTACACCTTC
D gene: NA; J gene: TRBJ2-1; V gene: TRBV5-1; clone size: many; CDR3 protein: CASSLSSNEQFF; CDR3 DNA: TGCGCCAGCAGCTTATCCTCTAATGAGCAGTTCTTC
D gene: NA; J gene: TRBJ2-1; V gene: TRBV20-1; clone size: few; CDR3 protein: CSAPRGLNYNEQFF; CDR3 DNA: TGCAGTGCCCCCCGGGGCTTGAACTACAATGAGCAGTTCTTC
D gene: NA; J gene: TRBJ2-1; V gene: TRBV10-3; clone size: NA; CDR3 protein: CAISHRDGYYNEQFF; CDR3 DNA: TGTGCCATCAGCCATCGGGACGGCTACTACAATGAGCAGTTCTTC
D gene: NA; J gene: TRBJ1-6; V gene: TRBV5-6; clone size: NA; CDR3 protein: CASSPREGNSPLHF; CDR3 DNA: TGTGCCAGCAGTCCACGGGAGGGAAATTCACCCCTCCACTTT
D gene: TRBD1; J gene: TRBJ1-1; V gene: TRBV6-5; clone size: NA; CDR3 protein: CASSYRTGLTEAFF; CDR3 DNA: TGTGCCAGCAGTTACCGGACAGGGCTGACTGAAGCTTTCTTT
D gene: NA; J gene: TRBJ1-1; V gene: TRBV7-8; clone size: NA; CDR3 protein: CASSLDSAEAFF; CDR3 DNA: TGTGCCAGCAGCTTAGATTCGGCTGAAGCTTTCTTT
D gene: TRBD1; J gene: TRBJ2-7; V gene: TRBV29-1; clone size: NA; CDR3 protein: CSVVFAGQGNKQYF; CDR3 DNA: TGCAGCGTTGTGTTTGCGGGACAGGGGAACAAGCAGTACTTC
D gene: NA; J gene: TRBJ2-3; V gene: TRBV10-3; clone size: few; CDR3 protein: CAISEGQGPGTDTQYF; CDR3 DNA: TGTGCCATCAGCGAGGGGCAAGGTCCTGGCACAGATACGCAGTATTTT
D gene: NA; J gene: TRBJ2-1; V gene: TRBV7-8; clone size: NA; CDR3 protein: CASSSLWSEIYNEQFF; CDR3 DNA: TGTGCCAGCAGCTCCCTTTGGAGCGAGATCTACAATGAGCAGTTCTTC
D gene: TRBD1; J gene: TRBJ1-6; V gene: TRBV4-1; clone size: many; CDR3 protein: CASSLQDRGYNSPLHF; CDR3 DNA: TGCGCCAGCAGCCTTCAGGACAGGGGGTATAATTCACCCCTCCACTTT
D gene: NA; J gene: TRBJ1-5; V gene: TRBV27; clone size: NA; CDR3 protein: CASSISTGNNQPQHF; CDR3 DNA: TGTGCCAGCAGTATATCTACAGGGAACAATCAGCCCCAGCATTTT
D gene: TRBD1; J gene: TRBJ2-1; V gene: TRBV10-3; clone size: many; CDR3 protein: CAISSIDRARIYNEQFF; CDR3 DNA: TGTGCCATCAGTTCCATTGACAGGGCGAGGATCTACAATGAGCAGTTCTTC
D gene: TRBD2; J gene: TRBJ2-5; V gene: TRBV6-2/TRBV6-3; clone size: NA; CDR3 protein: CASSQLADGETQYF; CDR3 DNA: TGTGCCAGCAGCCAGCTAGCGGACGGGGAGACCCAGTACTTC
D gene: NA; J gene: TRBJ2-1; V gene: TRBV6-2/TRBV6-3; clone size: few; CDR3 protein: CASSYSGEQFF; CDR3 DNA: TGTGCCAGCAGTTACTCGGGTGAGCAGTTCTTC
D gene: NA; J gene: TRBJ2-7; V gene: TRBV7-2; clone size: many; CDR3 protein: CASSKGVVPYEQYF; CDR3 DNA: TGTGCCAGCAGCAAAGGGGTTGTACCCTACGAGCAGTACTTC
D gene: NA; J gene: TRBJ1-1; V gene: TRBV3-2; clone size: NA; CDR3 protein: CASSQDTGNPPTDNTEAFF; CDR3 DNA: TGTGCCAGCAGCCAAGATACCGGAAACCCTCCAACGGACAACACTGAAGCTTTCTTT
D gene: TRBD1; J gene: TRBJ1-1; V gene: TRBV19; clone size: NA; CDR3 protein: CASSTGRGTEAFF; CDR3 DNA: TGTGCCAGCTCGACAGGGAGAGGAACTGAAGCTTTCTTT
D gene: NA; J gene: TRBJ1-5; V gene: TRBV10-3; clone size: NA; CDR3 protein: CAISEMRLGGGNQPQHF; CDR3 DNA: TGTGCCATCAGTGAGATGAGATTAGGGGGAGGGAATCAGCCCCAGCATTTT
D gene: TRBD2; J gene: TRBJ2-2; V gene: TRBV6-2/TRBV6-3; clone size: many; CDR3 protein: CASSTGLADTGELFF; CDR3 DNA: TGTGCCAGCAGTACGGGACTAGCGGACACCGGGGAGCTGTTTTTT
D gene: NA; J gene: TRBJ1-3; V gene: TRBV11-2; clone size: few; CDR3 protein: CASSLVGSGNTIYF; CDR3 DNA: TGTGCCAGCAGCTTAGTTGGGTCTGGAAACACCATATATTTT
D gene: NA; J gene: TRBJ2-7; V gene: TRBV29-1; clone size: NA; CDR3 protein: CSVHKKYEQYF; CDR3 DNA: TGCAGCGTCCACAAGAAATACGAGCAGTACTTC
D gene: TRBD1; J gene: TRBJ1-2; V gene: TRBV4-3; clone size: NA; CDR3 protein: CASSHPGQDFHTF; CDR3 DNA: TGCGCCAGCAGCCATCCCGGACAGGATTTCCACACCTTC
D gene: NA; J gene: TRBJ2-5; V gene: TRBV7-8; clone size: NA; CDR3 protein: CASLSLVRMGETQYF; CDR3 DNA: TGTGCCAGCCTCAGCTTAGTGCGGATGGGAGAGACCCAGTACTTC
D gene: TRBD2; J gene: TRBJ2-3; V gene: TRBV3-1; clone size: few; CDR3 protein: CASSPTLADPRTDTQYF; CDR3 DNA: TGTGCCAGCAGCCCAACCCTAGCGGATCCCCGGACAGATACGCAGTATTTT
D gene: NA; J gene: TRBJ2-5; V gene: TRBV7-2; clone size: few; CDR3 protein: CASSTLARQETQYF; CDR3 DNA: TGTGCCAGCAGCACCTTAGCGAGGCAAGAGACCCAGTACTTC
D gene: TRBD1; J gene: TRBJ2-3; V gene: TRBV4-1; clone size: many; CDR3 protein: CASSQIQGAGDTQYF; CDR3 DNA: TGCGCCAGCAGCCAGATACAGGGGGCGGGAGATACGCAGTATTTT
D gene: NA; J gene: TRBJ1-5; V gene: TRBV6-5; clone size: few; CDR3 protein: CASSWDINQPQHF; CDR3 DNA: TGTGCCAGCAGCTGGGACATAAATCAGCCCCAGCATTTT
D gene: NA; J gene: TRBJ2-5; V gene: TRBV5-5; clone size: few; CDR3 protein: CASSPRQERETQYF; CDR3 DNA: TGTGCCAGCAGCCCTCGACAGGAACGGGAGACCCAGTACTTC
D gene: NA; J gene: TRBJ1-5; V gene: TRBV12-3/TRBV12-4; clone size: NA; CDR3 protein: CASRDGGNQPQHF; CDR3 DNA: TGTGCCAGCAGGGACGGAGGCAATCAGCCCCAGCATTTT
D gene: NA; J gene: TRBJ2-1; V gene: TRBV11-2; clone size: NA; CDR3 protein: CASSQPQNLGEQFF; CDR3 DNA: TGTGCCAGCAGCCAGCCTCAAAATTTGGGTGAGCAGTTCTTC
D gene: NA; J gene: TRBJ2-3; V gene: TRBV5-6; clone size: NA; CDR3 protein: CASSGGTNTQYF; CDR3 DNA: TGTGCCAGCAGTGGGGGGACGAATACGCAGTATTTT
D gene: NA; J gene: TRBJ2-1; V gene: TRBV9; clone size: few; CDR3 protein: CASSSGIGTFF; CDR3 DNA: TGTGCCAGCAGCTCGGGTATTGGGACGTTCTTC
D gene: TRBD2; J gene: TRBJ2-6; V gene: TRBV7-9; clone size: few; CDR3 protein: CASSSPGLAGGPGANVLTF; CDR3 DNA: TGTGCCAGCAGCTCTCCGGGACTAGCGGGGGGCCCTGGGGCCAACGTCCTGACTTTC
D gene: NA; J gene: TRBJ2-7; V gene: TRBV4-3; clone size: few; CDR3 protein: CASSQDYKTSYEQYF; CDR3 DNA: TGCGCCAGCAGCCAAGATTATAAGACCTCCTACGAGCAGTACTTC